These T cell receptor beta chains were read from a single sample in a study of OX40 agonist ivuxolimab in advanced cancers. The method was immunoSEQ multiplex PCR; TCRdb's version includes in-frame clones alone and lacks a portion of them. The table shows 65,000 to 75,000 clones, with about 85% occurring only once. This material consisted of CD4+ or CD8+ T cells sorted from blood, taken in a trial of the OX40 agonist ivuxolimab. These receptors were collected from an adult with an advanced solid tumor such as melanoma, head and neck, liver or kidney cancer. CDR3s include the opening cysteine and the closing phenylalanine or tryptophan. Each record gives: D gene, clone size, J gene, V gene, CDR3 DNA, CDR3 protein. The D gene is left open where the match is weak. The size field is filled for only some rows; it gives once, few, many or a size class.

d_call: TRBD1; clone_size: NA; j_call: TRBJ2-3; v_call: TRBV30; cdr3_nt: TGTGCCTGGGACAGGGGGGGCCAAGCAGATACGCAGTATTTT; cdr3_aa: CAWDRGGQADTQYF
d_call: NA; clone_size: medium-sized; j_call: TRBJ2-7; v_call: TRBV7-2; cdr3_nt: TGTGCCAGCAGCTTAGCGCTGGGGGGTACGGGGGGCCTCTCCTACGAGCAGTACTTC; cdr3_aa: CASSLALGGTGGLSYEQYF
d_call: NA; clone_size: NA; j_call: TRBJ1-1; v_call: TRBV11-2; cdr3_nt: TGTGCCAGCAGCTATCAGGGCATGAACACTGAAGCTTTCTTT; cdr3_aa: CASSYQGMNTEAFF
d_call: NA; clone_size: NA; j_call: TRBJ1-5; v_call: TRBV27; cdr3_nt: TGTGCCAGCAGCCAATCTTCGCGGCTACAGCAGCCCCAGCATTTT; cdr3_aa: CASSQSSRLQQPQHF
d_call: NA; clone_size: few; j_call: TRBJ2-1; v_call: TRBV14; cdr3_nt: TGTGCCAGCAGCAAATCCACCGGGGCAGGATCATACAATGAGCAGTTCTTC; cdr3_aa: CASSKSTGAGSYNEQFF
d_call: NA; clone_size: NA; j_call: TRBJ1-2; v_call: TRBV5-1; cdr3_nt: TGCGCCAGCAGCTTGGGGGCGTCGAGCTATGGCTACACCTTC; cdr3_aa: CASSLGASSYGYTF
d_call: NA; clone_size: NA; j_call: TRBJ1-2; v_call: TRBV28; cdr3_nt: TGTGCCAGCAGCCCTTACAGGGAGACTACTTATGGCTACACCTTC; cdr3_aa: CASSPYRETTYGYTF
d_call: NA; clone_size: once; j_call: TRBJ1-5; v_call: TRBV30; cdr3_nt: TGTGCCTGGACCGGGGGTGGCAATCAGCCCCAGCATTTT; cdr3_aa: CAWTGGGNQPQHF
d_call: NA; clone_size: NA; j_call: TRBJ1-5; v_call: TRBV4-3; cdr3_nt: TGCGCCAGCAGCCAAGATGGTACAGGGCCTCTGCCCCAGCATTTT; cdr3_aa: CASSQDGTGPLPQHF
d_call: NA; clone_size: NA; j_call: TRBJ1-1; v_call: TRBV5-4; cdr3_nt: TGTGCCAGCAGCCCGGGAGGGTACGGGGACACTGAAGCTTTCTTT; cdr3_aa: CASSPGGYGDTEAFF
d_call: NA; clone_size: NA; j_call: TRBJ1-2; v_call: TRBV5-1; cdr3_nt: TGCGCCAGCAGCTTGATAGAGTCCCGGGGCGGTGGCTACACCTTC; cdr3_aa: CASSLIESRGGGYTF
d_call: NA; clone_size: few; j_call: TRBJ1-6; v_call: TRBV16; cdr3_nt: TGTGCCAGCAGCCAATCGATGGATTCACCCCTCCACTTT; cdr3_aa: CASSQSMDSPLHF
d_call: NA; clone_size: NA; j_call: TRBJ2-2; v_call: TRBV5-8; cdr3_nt: TGTGCCAGCAGCACCTGGACTGCGAACACCGGGGAGCTGTTTTTT; cdr3_aa: CASSTWTANTGELFF
d_call: NA; clone_size: NA; j_call: TRBJ2-5; v_call: TRBV4-1; cdr3_nt: TGCGCCAGCAGCCAAGAGAGCGCAGGCCGGGAGACCCAGTACTTC; cdr3_aa: CASSQESAGRETQYF
d_call: TRBD2; clone_size: NA; j_call: TRBJ2-2; v_call: TRBV5-1; cdr3_nt: TGCGCCAGCAGCCATACTAGCGGGAGGGCCCTTGGCGGGGAGCTGTTTTTT; cdr3_aa: CASSHTSGRALGGELFF
d_call: NA; clone_size: NA; j_call: TRBJ2-7; v_call: TRBV4-2; cdr3_nt: TGTGCCAGCAGCCAAGATAGTGACTACGAGCAGTACTTC; cdr3_aa: CASSQDSDYEQYF
d_call: NA; clone_size: NA; j_call: TRBJ2-2; v_call: TRBV5-1; cdr3_nt: TGCGCCAGCAGCTTTTCTCCGAACACCGGGGAGCTGTTTTTT; cdr3_aa: CASSFSPNTGELFF
d_call: TRBD1; clone_size: NA; j_call: TRBJ1-2; v_call: TRBV6-6; cdr3_nt: TGTGCCAGCAGGTCCGGGACAGAATACTATGGCTACACCTTC; cdr3_aa: CASRSGTEYYGYTF
d_call: NA; clone_size: NA; j_call: TRBJ1-5; v_call: TRBV19; cdr3_nt: TGTGCCAGTAGCATGAGGCAGGGTTATAGCAATCAGCCCCAGCATTTT; cdr3_aa: CASSMRQGYSNQPQHF
d_call: NA; clone_size: NA; j_call: TRBJ1-4; v_call: TRBV30; cdr3_nt: TGTGCCTGGAGTTCAAGAGGGCGGGTGATTAATGAAAAACTGTTTTTT; cdr3_aa: CAWSSRGRVINEKLFF
d_call: NA; clone_size: once; j_call: TRBJ2-7; v_call: TRBV25-1; cdr3_nt: TGTGCCAGCAGTGCGTGGGGGGTTTTTGAGCAGTACTTC; cdr3_aa: CASSAWGVFEQYF
d_call: NA; clone_size: NA; j_call: TRBJ1-2; v_call: TRBV6-1; cdr3_nt: TGTGCCAGCAGTGAAGACAGGCTGTATGGCTACACCTTC; cdr3_aa: CASSEDRLYGYTF
d_call: TRBD1; clone_size: once; j_call: TRBJ2-3; v_call: TRBV10-3; cdr3_nt: TGTGCCATCAGGATGGGACAGGGGGCGGATACGCAGTATTTT; cdr3_aa: CAIRMGQGADTQYF
d_call: NA; clone_size: NA; j_call: TRBJ2-3; v_call: TRBV6-1; cdr3_nt: TGTGCCAGCAGACTGCAAGCGGGCACAGATACGCAGTATTTT; cdr3_aa: CASRLQAGTDTQYF
d_call: TRBD2; clone_size: once; j_call: TRBJ2-5; v_call: TRBV11-3; cdr3_nt: TGTGCCAGCAGCAGGGAGGGCCAAGAGACCCAGTACTTC; cdr3_aa: CASSREGQETQYF
d_call: NA; clone_size: few; j_call: TRBJ2-5; v_call: TRBV27; cdr3_nt: TGTGCCAGCAGTTCACGGGTCGGGCAAGAGACCCAGTACTTC; cdr3_aa: CASSSRVGQETQYF
d_call: NA; clone_size: NA; j_call: TRBJ2-5; v_call: TRBV2; cdr3_nt: TGTGCCAGCAGCCCGGGGGAGACCCAGTACTTC; cdr3_aa: CASSPGETQYF
d_call: TRBD1; clone_size: NA; j_call: TRBJ1-2; v_call: TRBV5-4; cdr3_nt: TGTGCCAGCAGACACCGGGACAGATATGGCTACACCTTC; cdr3_aa: CASRHRDRYGYTF
d_call: NA; clone_size: NA; j_call: TRBJ2-3; v_call: TRBV5-1; cdr3_nt: TGCGCCAGCAGCTTGCAGACCGGGAGTCCGCAGTATTTT; cdr3_aa: CASSLQTGSPQYF
d_call: TRBD2; clone_size: NA; j_call: TRBJ2-7; v_call: TRBV18; cdr3_nt: TGTGCCAGCTCGTCAGGGACTAGCGGGACCGAGCAGTACTTC; cdr3_aa: CASSSGTSGTEQYF
d_call: TRBD2; clone_size: NA; j_call: TRBJ2-1; v_call: TRBV11-2; cdr3_nt: TGTGCCAGCAGCTTAGGGGGACTAACGCAGTTCTTC; cdr3_aa: CASSLGGLTQFF
d_call: TRBD1; clone_size: NA; j_call: TRBJ2-5; v_call: TRBV18; cdr3_nt: TGTGCCAGCTCACTTACAGGGACAGGGTACCAAGAGACCCAGTACTTC; cdr3_aa: CASSLTGTGYQETQYF
d_call: NA; clone_size: NA; j_call: TRBJ2-2; v_call: TRBV4-1; cdr3_nt: TGCGCCAGCAGTCAACCTGGGACTTCCCTAAACACCGGGGAGCTGTTTTTT; cdr3_aa: CASSQPGTSLNTGELFF
d_call: NA; clone_size: NA; j_call: TRBJ2-3; v_call: TRBV7-2; cdr3_nt: TGTGCCAGCAGTCGGGGCACAGATACGCAGTATTTT; cdr3_aa: CASSRGTDTQYF
d_call: NA; clone_size: NA; j_call: TRBJ2-1; v_call: TRBV30; cdr3_nt: TGTGCCTGGAGCCCAGGGGACAATGAGCAGTTCTTC; cdr3_aa: CAWSPGDNEQFF
d_call: NA; clone_size: NA; j_call: TRBJ1-4; v_call: TRBV10-3; cdr3_nt: TGTGCCATCAGTGATGGGGTTGAAAAACTGTTTTTT; cdr3_aa: CAISDGVEKLFF
d_call: TRBD2; clone_size: NA; j_call: TRBJ2-5; v_call: TRBV6-6; cdr3_nt: TGTGCCAGCAGTGTGGACGGCGGGAGGGAGACCCAGTACTTC; cdr3_aa: CASSVDGGRETQYF
d_call: NA; clone_size: NA; j_call: TRBJ2-3; v_call: TRBV19; cdr3_nt: TGTGCCAGTAGTATCGTCCGGCGCCCTGGAGCAGATACGCAGTATTTT; cdr3_aa: CASSIVRRPGADTQYF
d_call: NA; clone_size: NA; j_call: TRBJ2-1; v_call: TRBV6-1; cdr3_nt: TGTGCCAGCAGGTGGCTAAGGGACAACCTCAATGAGCAGTTCTTC; cdr3_aa: CASRWLRDNLNEQFF
d_call: TRBD1; clone_size: NA; j_call: TRBJ1-6; v_call: TRBV7-3; cdr3_nt: TGTGCCAGCAGCTTTAGGGGACAGTTCGGGTCACCCCTCCACTTT; cdr3_aa: CASSFRGQFGSPLHF
d_call: NA; clone_size: NA; j_call: TRBJ2-3; v_call: TRBV4-1; cdr3_nt: TGCGCCAGCAGCCAGAACCTAGGGGGGAGGAGCACAGATACGCAGTATTTT; cdr3_aa: CASSQNLGGRSTDTQYF
d_call: TRBD1; clone_size: NA; j_call: TRBJ1-6; v_call: TRBV7-2; cdr3_nt: TGTGCCAGCAGCTTCACCCGGGACAGGGTAACACCCCTCCACTTT; cdr3_aa: CASSFTRDRVTPLHF
d_call: NA; clone_size: NA; j_call: TRBJ1-2; v_call: TRBV5-4; cdr3_nt: TGTGCCAGCAGACCGGGACGTAACTATGGCTACACCTTC; cdr3_aa: CASRPGRNYGYTF
d_call: NA; clone_size: NA; j_call: TRBJ1-3; v_call: TRBV5-1; cdr3_nt: TGCGCCAGCAGCCAAGACGGATTCTCTGGAAACACCATATATTTT; cdr3_aa: CASSQDGFSGNTIYF
d_call: TRBD1; clone_size: NA; j_call: TRBJ2-2; v_call: TRBV28; cdr3_nt: TGTGCCAGCAGTCCGACGACAGGGAAGTCCGGGGAGCTGTTTTTT; cdr3_aa: CASSPTTGKSGELFF
d_call: NA; clone_size: NA; j_call: TRBJ1-2; v_call: TRBV28; cdr3_nt: TGTGCCAGCAGTTTATTTGGGGGGTCGGGTGGCTACACCTTC; cdr3_aa: CASSLFGGSGGYTF
d_call: NA; clone_size: NA; j_call: TRBJ1-2; v_call: TRBV6-6; cdr3_nt: TGTGCCAGCAGTTCTCCATCCTACCCGAATTATGGCTACACCTTC; cdr3_aa: CASSSPSYPNYGYTF
d_call: NA; clone_size: NA; j_call: TRBJ1-6; v_call: TRBV18; cdr3_nt: TGTGCCAGCTCACCGGGGGGGACACTCAATTCACCCCTCCACTTT; cdr3_aa: CASSPGGTLNSPLHF
d_call: NA; clone_size: NA; j_call: TRBJ2-3; v_call: TRBV2; cdr3_nt: TGTGCCAGCAGAGCTTTAGATACGCAGTATTTT; cdr3_aa: CASRALDTQYF
d_call: NA; clone_size: NA; j_call: TRBJ2-7; v_call: TRBV6-1; cdr3_nt: TGTGCCAGCAGTGAGCGGCTTTCTGAGACACCCCTCGAGCAGTACTTC; cdr3_aa: CASSERLSETPLEQYF
d_call: NA; clone_size: NA; j_call: TRBJ2-7; v_call: TRBV5-4; cdr3_nt: TGTGCCAGCAGCGGACTACAGGGAATGGGGGAGCAGTACTTC; cdr3_aa: CASSGLQGMGEQYF
d_call: TRBD2; clone_size: NA; j_call: TRBJ2-5; v_call: TRBV7-8; cdr3_nt: TGTGCCAGCAGCTTACGGGGGGGAGCTCAGAGAACCCAGTACTTC; cdr3_aa: CASSLRGGAQRTQYF
d_call: NA; clone_size: NA; j_call: TRBJ2-7; v_call: TRBV21-1; cdr3_nt: TGTGCCAGCAGCAAGGGGCCACCAAGTAACTACGAGCAGTACTTC; cdr3_aa: CASSKGPPSNYEQYF
d_call: TRBD1; clone_size: NA; j_call: TRBJ2-1; v_call: TRBV27; cdr3_nt: TGTGCCAGCAGTTCTGGGACAGGGAGGGATGAGCAGTTCTTC; cdr3_aa: CASSSGTGRDEQFF
d_call: NA; clone_size: few; j_call: TRBJ2-5; v_call: TRBV4-1; cdr3_nt: TGCGCCAGCAGCCAAGACAGGGAACAAGAGACCCAGTACTTC; cdr3_aa: CASSQDREQETQYF
d_call: TRBD2; clone_size: few; j_call: TRBJ2-1; v_call: TRBV18; cdr3_nt: TGTGCCAGCTCACTGCAGGGAGGGGTTGAGCAGTTCTTC; cdr3_aa: CASSLQGGVEQFF
d_call: NA; clone_size: NA; j_call: TRBJ1-4; v_call: TRBV4-1; cdr3_nt: TGCGCCAGCAGCCAGACGGCCGGGGAAAAACTGTTTTTT; cdr3_aa: CASSQTAGEKLFF
d_call: TRBD1; clone_size: NA; j_call: TRBJ2-1; v_call: TRBV19; cdr3_nt: TGTGCCAGTCGACACACAGGGGGTTGGGGAAATGAGCAGTTCTTC; cdr3_aa: CASRHTGGWGNEQFF